These T cell receptor beta chains were read from a single sample in a study of blood T cell repertoires in COVID-19. Generated by immunoSEQ multiplex PCR, the TCRdb table keeps only in-frame clones and is missing some. The table lists more than 25,000 clones, about 86% of them singletons, with about 16% in the top ten. The sequencing sample was made of peripheral blood. The receptors here all came from a man between 65 and 79 years old with acute or convalescent COVID-19. Each CDR3 is given with its conserved first and last residue. A D gene is named only where the DNA matches it firmly.

D gene,V gene,J gene,CDR3 protein
.,TRBV7-2,TRBJ1-3,CASSARTAGNTIYF
TRBD1,TRBV5-6,TRBJ2-3,CASSPGQGADTQYF
TRBD1,TRBV4-3,TRBJ1-2,CASSQDRGQGYGYTF
.,TRBV5-4,TRBJ2-5,CASSHEGHRQETQYF
.,TRBV18,TRBJ1-6,CASSPQGYNSPLHF
TRBD1,TRBV19,TRBJ2-5,CASSPGQGVETQYF
.,TRBV5-6,TRBJ1-1,CASSLQGGREAFF
.,TRBV28,TRBJ1-2,CASSLRGATSGGYTF
TRBD1,TRBV11-2,TRBJ1-6,CASSLDRTGRNSPLHF
.,TRBV5-4,TRBJ2-2,CASMGGTTNTGELFF
.,TRBV5-4,TRBJ2-1,CASSSPGLDPSEQFF
.,TRBV3-1/TRBV3-2,TRBJ2-7,CASSHSRSYEQYF
TRBD2,TRBV9,TRBJ2-3,CASSVVPAGGTGTDTQYF
.,TRBV2,TRBJ2-5,CASSYLGLEEETQYF
.,TRBV27,TRBJ2-3,CASSFREQNTQYF
.,TRBV6-2/TRBV6-3,TRBJ2-5,CASSAGGMSQYF
TRBD1,TRBV11-1,TRBJ2-7,CASSLGAGGHEQYF
TRBD1,TRBV5-1,TRBJ1-1,CASSSSQGATEAFF
TRBD1,TRBV7-8,TRBJ2-7,CASSPRQGGPYEQYF
TRBD1,TRBV5-1,TRBJ1-1,CASSFGQAGTNTEAFF
.,TRBV3-1/TRBV3-2,TRBJ2-3,CASSQNRAVTDTQYF
.,TRBV28,TRBJ2-3,CASSLLSGTDTQYF
.,TRBV4-3,TRBJ1-4,CASSQGAGIYEKLFF
TRBD1,TRBV6-2/TRBV6-3,TRBJ2-1,CASSKTGGPYNEQFF
TRBD2,TRBV10-3,TRBJ2-7,CAPPGGAKYEQYF
TRBD2,TRBV19,TRBJ2-5,CASSIGSSGSGTQYF
TRBD2,TRBV12-5,TRBJ2-2,CASGPGFSGRVGGTGELFF
TRBD2,TRBV4-3,TRBJ2-3,CASSQVGGRGADTQYF
.,TRBV19,TRBJ2-5,CASSIDPDSPGETQYF
.,TRBV5-6,TRBJ2-1,CGRLAEQFF
TRBD1,TRBV19,TRBJ1-2,CASSDGQGAHSYGYTF
.,TRBV28,TRBJ2-1,CASSPLVIRDSYNEQFF
.,TRBV6-5,TRBJ1-5,CASSGGLRNQPQHF
TRBD2,TRBV5-1,TRBJ2-2,CASKLAGVGTGELFF
TRBD2,TRBV2,TRBJ2-1,CASLWGGRNGRREEQFF
TRBD1,TRBV19,TRBJ1-5,CASDDRGRVRPQHF
.,TRBV7-9,TRBJ2-1,CASSLVASYNEQFF
.,TRBV15,TRBJ2-1,CATSRDRDISYNEQFF
.,TRBV6-5,TRBJ1-1,CASSYVGGTEAFF
TRBD2,TRBV4-1,TRBJ2-3,CASSPLAGEADTQYF
.,TRBV27,TRBJ2-5,CASSLIGTPGPETQYF
.,TRBV19,TRBJ2-5,CASSIVPQETQYF
.,TRBV7-9,TRBJ2-7,CASSLNSGTYEQYF
TRBD1,TRBV27,TRBJ1-5,CASRTGGAGNQPQHF
.,TRBV21-1,TRBJ2-1,CASSKALRGGGFEQFF
.,TRBV28,TRBJ2-2,CASISRNTGELFF
TRBD1,TRBV3-1/TRBV3-2,TRBJ1-2,CASSHHTGQGFYGYTF
TRBD1,TRBV28,TRBJ2-5,CASRKEDRVRETQYF
TRBD1,TRBV7-2,TRBJ2-5,CASSSSGQGTPQYF
.,TRBV6-5,TRBJ2-5,CASSYGGGETQYF
TRBD1,TRBV28,TRBJ1-6,CASSYRGNSPLHF
TRBD2,TRBV4-2,TRBJ2-3,CASSTTSGRLDTQYF
TRBD2,TRBV5-1,TRBJ2-1,CASRPLVEAGGNEQFF
TRBD2,TRBV3-1/TRBV3-2,TRBJ2-5,CASSQELAGGIQETQYF
.,TRBV6-6,TRBJ2-2,CASDFTGFTGELFF
TRBD2,TRBV14,TRBJ2-7,CASSPRGRAPEQYF
TRBD1,TRBV3-1/TRBV3-2,TRBJ1-6,CASSQGGQGDILCNSPLHF
TRBD2,TRBV28,TRBJ2-1,CKSGGHNEQFF
.,TRBV28,TRBJ2-7,CASSSVDSGSYEQYF
.,TRBV7-9,TRBJ1-2,CASSLGEDGYTF